One and the same sample provided the 30 T cell receptor beta chains below, sequenced in a study of human T cells and chemical hapten exposure. TCRdb passed the RACE reads through MiXCR, listing each CDR3 protein once. The table has about 59,000 distinct CDR3 sequences, approximately 11% seen once. The time point denotes: pre-sensitization, week 0. Indicated treatment: therapeutic diphenylcyclopropenone sensitization with weekly scalp DPC. The starting material was whole blood, obtained in connection with sensitization to the hapten diphenylcyclopropenone (DPC). These receptors all stem from a woman aged 40 to 49 with alopecia areata. Some clones in this sample may be carry-over from other donors' samples.

This clonotype came up many times. V is TRBV6-4 and J is TRBJ2-1; perhaps D is TRBD1 or TRBD2 (6 bases each). This CDR3 has 14 amino acids. Trimming took 8 bases from V and 10 from J, leaving 21 bases between them. CDR1 and CDR2 from the germline V gene are MRHNA and SNTAGT. The CDR3 protein is CASAAGGLNAEQFF. The CDR3 DNA follows: TGTGCCAGCGCAGCCGGGGGCCTTAATGCGGAGCAGTTCTTC.

There are a few counts of this clonotype. V and J are TRBV4-3 and TRBJ1-6; D is ambiguous. V was shortened by 0 bases and J by 7 bases, with 10 bases between the two germline ends. Per germline, CDR1 LGHNA and CDR2 YSLEER. CDR3 length equals 15 residues. CDR3 residues: CASSQDGSGNSPLHF. CDR3 DNA sequence: TGCGCCAGCAGCCAAGATGGTAGCGGGAATTCACCCCTCCACTTT.

V and J are TRBV5-4 and TRBJ2-7; possibly TRBD1 or TRBD2 for D (6 bases each). Trimming removed 4 bases from V and 6 bases from J, with 20 bases in between. The germline gives CDR1 SGHNT, CDR2 YYREEE (reference sequence). The CDR3 totals 15 residues. Written as DNA, the CDR3 is TGTGCCAGCAGCCAGGGGCTAGCGTTGTCGGGCGAGCAGTACTTC. It specifies CASSQGLALSGEQYF.

In this sample, this clonotype turned up many times. The rearrangement joins TRBV6-2 or TRBV6-3 to TRBJ1-1; TRBD1 is a possible D gene (5 bases). The length of the CDR3 is 14 residues. The V end was cut by 6 bases, the J end by 0 bases, with 11 bases between. From germline, CDR1 is MNHEY and CDR2 SVGEGT. This CDR3 is CASRGDSMNTEAFF. The CDR3 bases are TGTGCCAGCAGGGGAGACAGCATGAACACTGAAGCTTTCTTT.

This clonotype occurred many times. CDR3 coding DNA: TGTGCCAGCAGCCAGACTAGCGCCGCGGGTGCAGATACGCAGTATTTT. It specifies CASSQTSAAGADTQYF. The chain employs TRBV6-5 and TRBJ2-3; 8 nucleotides agree with TRBD2. Trimming cost V 6 bases and J 4 bases; bases outside gene matches: 12. CDR1 and CDR2 (germline): MNHEY, SVGAGI. This CDR3 is 16 amino acids long.

This clonotype was detected many times. The CDR3 region is CASSLGGENTEAFF. The CDR3 nucleotides are TGTGCCAGCAGCCTAGGGGGAGAGAACACTGAAGCTTTCTTT. The V gene is TRBV9, the J gene TRBJ1-1; D is possibly TRBD1 (6 bases). The CDR3 spans 14 residues. V was pared by 4 bases and J by 1 base, with 11 bases between. Germline CDR1 and CDR2: SGDLS and YYNGEE.

The V and J genes are TRBV6-2 or TRBV6-3 and TRBJ2-2; D gene uncertain. CDR1 and CDR2 from the germline V gene are MNHEY and SVGEGT. Trimming cost V 6 bases and J 7 bases, with 12 bases left between them. The CDR3 spans 13 residues. CDR3 bases: TGTGCCAGCAGCCTTCAAAGGGTCGGGGAGCTGTTTTTT. Its protein product is CASSLQRVGELFF.

This chain links TRBV3-1 with TRBJ1-3; 9 nucleotides line up with TRBD1. The CDR3 contains 17 residues. CDR1 is LGHDT and CDR2 is YNNKEL in the germline V gene (reference sequence). The trim removed 1 base at V and 4 bases at J, leaving 8 bases unmatched. CDR3 loop: CASSQAGQGIAGNTIYF. In DNA form, the CDR3 reads TGTGCCAGCAGCCAAGCTGGACAGGGGATTGCCGGAAACACCATATATTTT.

This chain uses TRBV15 with TRBJ2-5; 7 positions agree with TRBD2. Germline assignment: CDR1 LNHNV and CDR2 YYDKDF (reference sequence). The CDR3 contains 17 residues. V gave up 0 bases and J gave up 5 bases; unmatched junction bases: 12. The CDR3 spells CATSRDHASGRGETQYF. The CDR3 region has the DNA TGTGCCACCAGCAGAGATCACGCTAGCGGACGGGGGGAGACCCAGTACTTC.

The V and J genes are TRBV5-1 and TRBJ2-7; D not certain. The V and J ends lost 0 bases and 3 bases respectively, with 13 bases between them. Germline loops: CDR1 SGHRS, CDR2 YFSETQ. This CDR3 region has 15 residues. CDR3 nucleotide sequence: TGCGCCAGCAGCTTGGCCGTATGGCCAGGCTACGAGCAGTACTTC. This codes for CASSLAVWPGYEQYF.

This clonotype was recorded a few times. The V and J genes are TRBV2 and TRBJ2-5; D is unclear. Germline CDR1 SNHLY, CDR2 FYNNEI. Trimming stripped 9 bases from V and 2 bases from J, with 13 bases between. The CDR3 covers 13 residues. Here the CDR3 DNA reads TGTGCCAGTTTACAGTTACCTCAAGAGACCCAGTACTTC. Amino acid sequence: CASLQLPQETQYF. Combining the CDR3 with reference TRBV2 and TRBJ2-5 gives the whole variable domain EPEVTQTPSHQVTQMGQEVILRCVPISNHLYFYWYRQILGQKVEFLVSFYNNEISEKSEIFDDQFSVERPDGSNFTLKIRSTKLEDSAMYFCASLQLPQETQYFGPGTRLLVL.

The chain links TRBV11-3 to TRBJ2-1; 9 nucleotides line up with TRBD2. The V gene end was trimmed by 5 bases and the J gene end by 5 bases; junction bases not matched to a gene: 7. Germline loops: CDR1 SGHNT, CDR2 YENEEA. The CDR3 runs 15 residues. DNA for the CDR3: TGTGCCAGCAGCCTAGCGGGAAGGGCCAACAATGAGCAGTTCTTC. It encodes CASSLAGRANNEQFF.

The sample holds many counts of this clonotype. CDR3 in amino acids: CASQNTAAKNIQYF. The CDR3 nucleotides are TGTGCCAGCCAAAACACTGCAGCCAAAAACATTCAGTACTTC. The chain combines TRBV19 with TRBJ2-4; D unresolved. V was cut by 9 bases and J by 0 bases, with 12 bases left in between. The CDR3 contains 14 residues. From germline, CDR1 is LNHDA and CDR2 SQIVND (reference sequence).

This clonotype was counted at least ten times. The chain has TRBV20-1 and TRBJ2-1; TRBD2 is a possible D gene (5 bases). CDR1 is DFQATT, CDR2 SNEGSKA, per germline (reference sequence). CDR3 size: 13 residues. V shed 0 bases and J shed 5 bases, with 8 bases lying between them. In nucleotides, the CDR3 is TGCAGTGCTAGAGATCCCGGGAACAATGAGCAGTTCTTC. Translation gives CSARDPGNNEQFF.

This clonotype was counted ten times or more. The chain has TRBV7-6 and TRBJ1-1; D is perhaps TRBD1 (6 bases). CDR1 SGHVS and CDR2 FNYEAQ come from the germline V gene. The CDR3 covers 14 residues. The germline V and J ends were trimmed by 5 bases and 1 base, with 11 bases remaining between them. The CDR3 nucleotides read TGTGCCAGCAGCCCGTGGACAGCGAACACTGAAGCTTTCTTT. It specifies CASSPWTANTEAFF.

This clonotype was seen ten or more times. The chain has TRBV19 and TRBJ2-7; 8 bases agree with TRBD1. The CDR3 runs 14 residues. Trimming at V came to 3 bases and at J to 3 bases, leaving 4 bases not matched to a gene. Looked up from germline, CDR1 is LNHDA and CDR2 is SQIVND (reference sequence). For the CDR3, the DNA is TGTGCCAGTAGTATTAGACAGGGGAACTACGAGCAGTACTTC. This sequence encodes CASSIRQGNYEQYF.

The chain uses TRBV6-2 or TRBV6-3 and TRBJ1-4; the D is unclear. The V gene lost 6 bases and the J gene lost 7 bases, with 24 bases spanning the gap. CDR1 MNHEY and CDR2 SVGEGT come from the germline V gene. This CDR3 is 17 amino acids long. The CDR3 coding sequence is TGTGCCAGCAGCCCAAGGACGGACCGATCCCGGGGTGAAAAACTGTTTTTT. Amino acid sequence: CASSPRTDRSRGEKLFF.

There are many counts of this clonotype. The V gene is TRBV7-9, the J gene TRBJ1-4; possibly TRBD1 for D (5 bases). Deletions cut 3 bases from V and 6 bases from J, with 14 bases between. This CDR3 comprises 15 residues. From germline, CDR1 is SEHNR and CDR2 FQNEAQ (reference sequence). CDR3 DNA sequence: TGTGCCAGCAGCTTGGGCCAGGGTGGGGATGAAAAACTGTTTTTT. This encodes CASSLGQGGDEKLFF.

The table lists this clonotype with many counts. The V call is TRBV6-6, the J call TRBJ2-1, with 7 bases aligning to TRBD1. CDR1 and CDR2 from the germline V gene are MNHNY and SVGAGI (reference sequence). The junction had 7 bases not matched to a gene; V was cut back by 7 bases and J by 1 base. The length of the CDR3 is 15 residues. The CDR3 nucleotides read TGTGCCAGCACCGTGGGCAGGGGGTCCTACAATGAGCAGTTCTTC. It codes for CASTVGRGSYNEQFF.

This clonotype was observed at least ten times. The chain employs TRBV30 and TRBJ2-2, with 9 positions matching TRBD2. The CDR3 contains 14 residues. V was clipped by 6 bases and J by 6 bases; unmatched bases: 8. Germline CDR1 is GTSNPN and CDR2 is SVGIG (reference sequence). In DNA, the CDR3 is TGTGCCTGCCCGAGGGGACTAGCTCCCGGGGAGCTGTTTTTT. Amino acids: CACPRGLAPGELFF.

This clonotype was observed a few times. The chain has TRBV15 and TRBJ2-5, with D possibly matching TRBD2 (6 bases). The CDR3 is 16 residues long. V dropped 0 bases and J dropped 1 base, with 12 bases sitting between them. Per the germline V gene, CDR1 is LNHNV and CDR2 is YYDKDF (reference sequence). CDR3 DNA sequence: TGTGCCACCAGCAGAGAAGGAGCGGGTGTCCAAGAGACCCAGTACTTC. This gives the protein CATSREGAGVQETQYF.

This clonotype was picked up a small number of times. The chain links TRBV4-3 to TRBJ1-4, with 10 nucleotides matching TRBD1. Trimming removed 0 bases from V and 8 bases from J; junction bases left unmatched: 6. This CDR3 is 16 amino acids long. Germline CDR1 LGHNA, CDR2 YSLEER. This CDR3 is CASSQEGTGVNEKLFF. The CDR3 coding sequence is TGCGCCAGCAGCCAAGAAGGGACAGGGGTCAACGAAAAACTGTTTTTT.

A word on this clonotype: The junction and the germline gene differ at one end; a read error may be behind it. The chain recombines TRBV20-1 with TRBJ2-1, with a weak D call TRBD1 (6 bases). This CDR3 has 12 amino acids. Germline V gene lookup returns CDR1 DFQATT and CDR2 SNEGSKA (reference sequence). In nucleotides, the CDR3 is TGCAGTGCTAGAGAGACAGGCCTGAAGCAGTTGTTC. Translating it yields CSARETGLKQLF.

Only a few counts were recorded for this clonotype. The rearrangement links TRBV18 to TRBJ2-5; no reliable D call. Trimming cost V 4 bases and J 2 bases, with 14 bases left between them. Germline V gene sequence: CDR1 KGHSH, CDR2 LQKENI. CDR3 length: 15 residues. The CDR3 DNA follows: TGTGCCAGCTCACTACTCCCCCCCAGGCAAGAGACCCAGTACTTC. Its protein product is CASSLLPPRQETQYF.

This clonotype turned up a few times. The chain carries TRBV24-1 and TRBJ2-3, with a weak D call TRBD2 (6 bases). This CDR3 is 13 amino acids long. Germline V gene lookup returns CDR1 KGHDR and CDR2 SFDVKD. V lost 6 bases and J lost 7, with 13 bases in between. The CDR3 coding sequence is TGTGCCACCAGTACTAGCTCCCGCCATACGCAGTATTTT. It specifies CATSTSSRHTQYF.

The sample holds many counts of this clonotype. The rearrangement uses TRBV20-1 and TRBJ1-6; possibly TRBD1 for D (5 bases). V was trimmed by 6 bases and J by 10 bases, leaving 16 bases between them. Germline CDR1 is DFQATT and CDR2 is SNEGSKA (reference sequence). CDR3 length: 13 residues. CDR3 in amino acids: CSATQGADSPLHF. Written as DNA, the CDR3 is TGCAGTGCCACCCAGGGCGCTGACTCACCCCTCCACTTT.

This clonotype was counted at least ten times. The chain has TRBV28 and TRBJ2-6; TRBD1 agrees at 12 bases. Germline assignment: CDR1 MDHEN and CDR2 SYDVKM. The CDR3 is 18 amino acids. Trimming at V came to 7 bases and at J to 2 bases, leaving 9 bases not matched to a gene. The CDR3: CASMGGQGAITGANVLTF. DNA for the CDR3: TGTGCCAGCATGGGGGGACAGGGGGCAATCACTGGGGCCAACGTCCTGACTTTC.

This clonotype occurred a few times. The chain couples TRBV7-2 to TRBJ1-3; TRBD1 is a possible D gene (5 bases). In germline, CDR1 is SGHTA, CDR2 FQGNSA. V was clipped by 6 bases and J by 5 bases, with 14 bases between them. The CDR3 covers 14 residues. The CDR3 DNA follows: TGTGCCAGCAGGGACCGGGGACGGCGAAACACCATATATTTT. This codes for CASRDRGRRNTIYF.

This clonotype was observed a handful of times. V usage is TRBV20-1 and J usage is TRBJ2-5; no reliable D call. The V gene lost 1 base and the J gene lost 0 bases, with 9 bases spanning the gap. The CDR3 is made up of 14 amino acids. Germline-derived CDR1 and CDR2 are DFQATT and SNEGSKA (reference sequence). The CDR3 loop reads CSARGRQYQETQYF. The CDR3 region has the DNA TGCAGTGCTAGAGGACGGCAGTACCAAGAGACCCAGTACTTC.

This clonotype turned up a few times. The chain uses TRBV12-3 or TRBV12-4 and TRBJ1-6; D is ambiguous. This CDR3 has 13 amino acids. Trimming took off 6 bases at V and 10 bases at J, with 13 bases between the two ends. CDR3 DNA sequence: TGTGCCAGCAGCCTCCGGACCAACTCACCCCTCCACTTT. As protein: CASSLRTNSPLHF.